This T cell receptor beta chain was recorded in a study of shared T cell receptors in the human thymus. CDR1 is SEHNR and CDR2 is FQNEAQ in the germline V gene (reference sequence). J was trimmed by 1 base and V by 6 bases; bases with no gene match: 6. CDR3 length: 15 amino acids. Clones were sequenced by immunoSEQ multiplex PCR, and TCRdb holds only the in-frame ones, with some missing. The sample shows hundreds of thousands of clones, over 75% of them seen only once. The same sample was also studied in work on human thymus T cells. From that second work: Resected material from corrective heart surgery provided the thymus tissue analysed. Within thymic and blood repertoires, V and J gene usage appeared to be biased. Related work found strong thymic repertoire overlap between unrelated individuals.

The J gene is TRBJ2-5, the V gene TRBV7-9; TRBD2 agrees at 9 bases. This sequence originates from a boy under two years old with a congenital heart defect. Specimen: thymocytes. Here the CDR3 DNA reads TGTGCCAGCAGGCCCCGACTAGCGGTCCAAGAGACCCAGTACTTC. Its translation: CASRPRLAVQETQYF.